The sequence of this T cell receptor beta chain was determined in a study of CD8 T cells in ankylosing spondylitis. Study-level findings and limits: Blood of patients with ankylosing spondylitis appeared to be characterized by a TCR beta motif of about 8 highly homologous variants. In ankylosing spondylitis patients, matched synovial fluid reportedly showed significant enrichment of disease-linked clones. In synovial fluid and blood from reactive arthritis, some motif variants were previously reported.

This CDR3 is 13 amino acids long. Between the trimmed V and J ends, which lost 7 bases and 0 bases, there was a span of 10 bases. Per the germline V gene, CDR1 is MDHEN and CDR2 is SYDVKM. This clonotype turned up a few times. The antigen is undetermined. TCRdb independently ran MiXCR on the 5' RACE reads; one entry per CDR3 protein. The table records hundreds of thousands of distinct CDR3 sequences, around 11% of them present only once. This receptor was taken from a male donor with ankylosing spondylitis. V usage is TRBV28 and J usage is TRBJ2-7; D is possibly TRBD1 or TRBD2 (5 bases each). Sequencing used blood, either unsorted or a sorted T cell fraction (not recorded which). The CDR3 spells CASTRGSSYEQYF. As DNA, the CDR3 is TGTGCCAGCACGAGGGGAAGCTCCTACGAGCAGTACTTC.